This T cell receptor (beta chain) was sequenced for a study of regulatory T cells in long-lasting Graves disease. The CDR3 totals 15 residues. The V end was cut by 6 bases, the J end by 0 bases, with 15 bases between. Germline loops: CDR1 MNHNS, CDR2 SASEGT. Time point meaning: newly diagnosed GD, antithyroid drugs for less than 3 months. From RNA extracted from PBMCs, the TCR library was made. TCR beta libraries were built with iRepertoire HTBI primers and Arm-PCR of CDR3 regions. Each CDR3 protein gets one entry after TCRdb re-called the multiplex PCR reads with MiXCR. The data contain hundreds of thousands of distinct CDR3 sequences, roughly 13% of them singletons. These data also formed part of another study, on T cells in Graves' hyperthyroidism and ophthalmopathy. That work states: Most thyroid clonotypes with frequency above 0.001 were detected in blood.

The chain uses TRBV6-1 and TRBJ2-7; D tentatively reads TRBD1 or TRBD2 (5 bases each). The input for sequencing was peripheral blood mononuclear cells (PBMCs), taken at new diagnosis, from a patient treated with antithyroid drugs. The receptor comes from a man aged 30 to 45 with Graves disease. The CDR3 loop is CASSPVGTGSYEQYF. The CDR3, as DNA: TGTGCCAGCAGCCCAGTGGGGACCGGCTCCTACGAGCAGTACTTC.